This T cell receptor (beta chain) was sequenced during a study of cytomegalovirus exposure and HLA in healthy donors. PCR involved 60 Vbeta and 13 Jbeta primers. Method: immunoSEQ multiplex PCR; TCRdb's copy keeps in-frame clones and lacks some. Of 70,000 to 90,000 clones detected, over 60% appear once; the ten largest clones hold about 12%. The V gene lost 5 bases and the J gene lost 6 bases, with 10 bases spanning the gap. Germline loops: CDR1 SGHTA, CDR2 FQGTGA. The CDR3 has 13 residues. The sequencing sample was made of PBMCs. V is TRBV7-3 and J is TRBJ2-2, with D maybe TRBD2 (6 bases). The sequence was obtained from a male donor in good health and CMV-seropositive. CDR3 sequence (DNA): TGTGCCAGCAGCCACGGAGGGGCCGGGGAGCTGTTTTTT. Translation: CASSHGGAGELFF.